This T cell receptor beta chain comes out of a study of blood T cell repertoires in COVID-19. J lost 4 bases, V lost 4 bases, and 6 bases had no gene match. This CDR3 contains 15 residues. The V gene's germline CDR1 is MGHRA and CDR2 YSYEKL. The repertoire was sequenced with immunoSEQ multiplex PCR; TCRdb's copy has only in-frame clones and lacks some. This table holds approximately 380,000 clones, more than 85% found once. The sequenced sample was PBMCs or T cells enriched from blood (not recorded which). The V call is TRBV4-1, the J call TRBJ2-1; 8 bases align to TRBD2. The receptor was derived from a woman in her thirties or forties who had been exposed to COVID-19. DNA for the CDR3: TGCGCCAGCAGCCCAACCGGGACTAGGTACAATGAGCAGTTCTTC. Its protein product is CASSPTGTRYNEQFF.